Listed here is a single T cell receptor beta chain. Its antigen remains unidentified. Germline loops: CDR1 SGHAT, CDR2 FQNNGV. Between the trimmed V and J ends, which lost 5 bases and 3 bases, there was a span of 16 bases. The CDR3 sequence is 15 residues long. This record belongs to a study of shared clonotypes between healthy human individuals. General observations from the study: Despite large depth, sorted-subset datasets appeared incompletely sequenced.

Splitting of each subset's genomic DNA was done evenly across several immunoSEQ plates. Produced via immunoSEQ multiplex PCR; TCRdb's table is partial and in-frame only. Of around 1.4 million clones listed, approximately 98.5% are singletons. The rearrangement joins TRBV11-2 to TRBJ1-1; TRBD1 might be the D (6 bases). This receptor was obtained from a man aged 30 to 39 in good health. The sample consisted of naive CD4+ T cells sorted from blood. Subset given: CD45RA+ positively selected. This chain's CDR3 is CASSPFGGRDTEAFF. CDR3 bases: TGTGCCAGCAGCCCGTTTGGGGGGCGAGACACTGAAGCTTTCTTT.